Below, 7 T cell receptor beta chains from the same sample are listed, as sequenced in a study of OX40 agonist ivuxolimab in advanced cancers. The assay was immunoSEQ multiplex PCR, and TCRdb's table has in-frame clones only and misses some. The sample includes about 79,000 clones, 80% to 95% of them seen just once. This specimen consisted of CD4+ or CD8+ T cells sorted from blood, obtained in a trial of the OX40 agonist ivuxolimab. The receptor set was obtained from an adult with an advanced solid tumor such as melanoma, head and neck, liver or kidney cancer.

The chain carries TRBV28 and TRBJ1-2; D unresolved. Germline CDR1 reads MDHEN; CDR2 reads SYDVKM. Trimming removed 5 bases from V and 4 bases from J, with 5 bases in between. This CDR3 comprises 11 residues. The CDR3 nucleotides are TGTGCCAGCAGTACGCTCTATGGCTACACCTTC. It specifies CASSTLYGYTF.

The V call is TRBV7-8, the J call TRBJ2-2; unclear D gene. The CDR3 has 14 amino acids. Germline V gene data show CDR1 as SGHVS and CDR2 as FQNEAQ. The V and J ends lost 5 bases and 4 bases respectively, with 11 bases between them. The CDR3 coding sequence is TGTGCCAGCAGCAAGACCTGGGGCACCGGGGAGCTGTTTTTT. As protein: CASSKTWGTGELFF.

This chain joins TRBV4-2 and TRBJ2-7; tentatively, D is TRBD1 (6 bases). V lost 0 bases to trimming and J lost 0 bases, with 15 bases between them. CDR1 is LGHNA, CDR2 YNFKEQ, per germline. The CDR3 consists of 17 residues. Here the CDR3 reads CASSQDPPGDLSYEQYF. The DNA for the CDR3 is TGTGCCAGCAGCCAAGATCCCCCAGGGGACCTCTCCTACGAGCAGTACTTC.

V and J are TRBV10-3 and TRBJ2-3; D call uncertain. The germline V gene has CDR1 ENHRY and CDR2 SYGVKD. The CDR3 extends over 12 amino acids. V lost 2 bases and J 8 bases, leaving 8 bases between the germline ends. CDR3 bases: TGTGCCATCAGTGAGGGAGTACGTACGCAGTATTTT. It is translated as CAISEGVRTQYF.

The V gene is TRBV5-1, the J gene TRBJ2-2, with 8 bases fitting TRBD2. The germline gives CDR1 SGHRS, CDR2 YFSETQ. This CDR3 spans 15 amino acids. Germline trimming cut 1 base from V and 3 bases from J; bases unmatched to any gene: 2. The CDR3 here is CASSLPAGDTGELFF. CDR3 DNA: TGCGCCAGCAGCTTGCCAGCGGGAGACACCGGGGAGCTGTTTTTT.

This clone was found once. The V and J genes are TRBV9 and TRBJ2-2, with a weak D call TRBD1 (8 bases). Germline CDR1 SGDLS, CDR2 YYNGEE. The CDR3 has 15 residues. The ends were cut back, 4 bases at V and 6 bases at J, with 16 bases in the middle. Here the CDR3 reads CASSTGGDRAGELFF. In nucleotides, the CDR3 is TGTGCCAGCAGCACAGGGGGGGATAGGGCCGGGGAGCTGTTTTTT.

About this clone: Other DNA sequences of this sample code for an identical CDR3. The chain employs TRBV6-5 and TRBJ1-4; no firm D call. Between the trimmed V and J ends, which lost 9 bases and 0 bases, there was a span of 14 bases. Germline V gene lookup returns CDR1 MNHEY and CDR2 SVGAGI. This CDR3 region has 15 residues. The CDR3 reads CASRSRVATNEKLFF. CDR3 sequence (DNA): TGTGCCAGTAGAAGCCGAGTAGCAACTAATGAAAAACTGTTTTTT.